The 18 T cell receptor beta chains listed next were all sequenced from one sample in a study of human T cells and chemical hapten exposure (dated by TCRdb to the early 2020s). Library preparation was by RACE. The run used a NextSeq 500. TCRdb's own reprocessing of the public reads used fastp at Q25 and MiXCR and kept productive beta chains. Records with the same CDR3 protein are collapsed into one entry carrying the most frequent genes and DNA. The sample table lists about 73,000 distinct CDR3 sequences, approximately 9% of them with a count of one. The top ten hold about 3.5% of the sample. This specimen's time point label, interpreted: patch test 2, 6 weeks after DPC sensitization. In the paper's terms, the treatment or condition label means: therapeutic diphenylcyclopropenone sensitization with weekly scalp DPC. The source was whole blood, collected in connection with sensitization to the hapten diphenylcyclopropenone (DPC). The receptors here all came from a woman aged 45-65 years with alopecia areata. Some clones in this sample may be carry-over from other donors' samples.

This clonotype was observed a few times. The J gene is TRBJ2-2, the V gene TRBV29-1; D unclear. The CDR3 covers 13 residues. Trimming took off 3 bases at V and 4 bases at J, with 9 bases between the two ends. Germline CDR1 SQVTM, CDR2 ANQGSEA. In nucleotides, the CDR3 is TGCAGCGTTGAGCGAGTGGGCACCGGGGAGCTGTTTTTT. Translated, it gives CSVERVGTGELFF.

This clonotype came up a few times. The chain couples TRBV4-2 to TRBJ2-4, with D maybe TRBD1 (6 bases). CDR3 size: 19 residues. Per the germline V gene, CDR1 is LGHNA and CDR2 is YNFKEQ. V was clipped by 0 bases and J by 3 bases, with 21 bases between them. Here the CDR3 reads CASSQEGRGKTSNKNIQYF. CDR3 DNA: TGTGCCAGCAGCCAAGAGGGAAGGGGGAAAACAAGTAACAAAAACATTCAGTACTTC.

This clonotype was observed a handful of times. The chain carries TRBV28 and TRBJ2-7; weak D call: TRBD2 (5 bases). Trimming took off 5 bases at V and 4 bases at J, with 9 bases between the two ends. The V gene's germline CDR1 is MDHEN and CDR2 SYDVKM. CDR3 size: 12 residues. The CDR3 DNA reads as TGTGCCAGCAGTCCCGGGATTTACGAGCAGTACTTC. This gives the protein CASSPGIYEQYF.

This clonotype was observed many times. J is TRBJ1-2 and V is TRBV12-3 or TRBV12-4; no reliable D call. The CDR3 runs to 13 residues. Trimming removed 0 bases at V and 5 bases at J, with 7 bases between. Here the CDR3 reads CASSLAGAYGYTF. The CDR3 DNA reads TGTGCCAGCAGTTTAGCAGGAGCTTATGGCTACACCTTC.

In the case of this clonotype: Just one base apart from a much larger clone, this may be a read error. The genes are TRBV4-2 and TRBJ2-3; D not resolved. Germline CDR1 reads LGHNA; CDR2 reads YNFKEQ. The CDR3 totals 11 residues. This CDR3 reads CASGQTDTQYF. CDR3 nucleotides: TGTGCCAGCGGCCAGACAGATACGCAGTATTTT.

This clonotype has at least ten counts. V usage is TRBV5-1 and J usage is TRBJ2-5; no clear D gene. Between the trimmed V and J ends, which lost 3 bases and 5 bases, there was a span of 11 bases. From germline, CDR1 is SGHRS and CDR2 YFSETQ. The CDR3 length is 13 residues. Here the CDR3 reads CASSSPTRETQYF. CDR3 bases: TGCGCCAGCAGCTCCCCCACACGGGAGACCCAGTACTTC.

The rearrangement uses TRBV7-2 and TRBJ2-7, with D possibly being TRBD2 (6 bases). Germline V lookup: CDR1 SGHTA, CDR2 FQGNSA. Trimming took off 5 bases at V and 2 bases at J, with 7 bases between the two ends. The CDR3 loop spans 12 amino acids. The CDR3 DNA reads as TGTGCCAGCAGCCCGGGAGCCTACGAGCAGTACTTC. It codes for CASSPGAYEQYF.

This clonotype came up a few times. CDR3 in amino acids: CASSLRTGEIGPLHF. The CDR3, as DNA: TGTGCCAGCAGCTTACGGACAGGGGAAATTGGTCCCCTCCACTTT. This sequence joins TRBV7-8 and TRBJ1-6, with TRBD1 identical over 9 bases. This CDR3 spans 15 amino acids. J gave up 13 bases and V 2 bases, and 9 bases lay outside the gene matches. In germline, CDR1 is SGHVS, CDR2 FQNEAQ. Full variable domain (outside the CDR3, taken from reference TRBV7-8 and TRBJ1-6): GAGVSQSPRYKVAKRGQDVALRCDPISGHVSLFWYQQALGQGPEFLTYFQNEAQLDKSGLPSDRFFAERPEGSVSTLKIQRTQQEDSAVYLCASSLRTGEIGPLHFGNGTRLTVT.

The V gene is TRBV9, the J gene TRBJ2-7, with D perhaps given as TRBD1 or TRBD2 (5 bases each). Germline V gene data show CDR1 as SGDLS and CDR2 as YYNGEE. The ends were cut back, 4 bases at V and 2 bases at J, with 13 bases in the middle. This CDR3 has 14 amino acids. CDR3 sequence: CASSIRDGTYEQYF. The CDR3 nucleotides read TGTGCCAGCAGCATCCGGGACGGGACCTACGAGCAGTACTTC.

The sample holds many counts of this clonotype. J is TRBJ1-1 and V is TRBV6-6; 10 nucleotides line up with TRBD1. The CDR3 contains 16 residues. CDR1 and CDR2 (germline): MNHNY, SVGAGI (reference sequence). V lost 6 bases and J lost 4; bases outside the gene matches: 11. CDR3 in amino acids: CASSAGTGVRSTEAFF. The CDR3 DNA reads as TGTGCCAGCAGCGCCGGGACAGGGGTACGAAGCACTGAAGCTTTCTTT.

This chain uses TRBV7-9 with TRBJ1-1; 7 bases are a match to TRBD1. The junction had 5 bases not matched to a gene; V was cut back by 3 bases and J by 4 bases. The length of the CDR3 is 14 residues. Germline assignment: CDR1 SEHNR and CDR2 FQNEAQ (reference sequence). Here the CDR3 DNA reads TGTGCCAGCAGCTTGGAGGGGGCACGCACTGAAGCTTTCTTT. It translates to CASSLEGARTEAFF. Complete variable domain (other parts from reference TRBV7-9 and TRBJ1-1): DTGVSQNPRHKITKRGQNVTFRCDPISEHNRLYWYRQTLGQGPEFLTYFQNEAQLEKSRLLSDRFSAERPKGSFSTLEIQRTEQGDSAMYLCASSLEGARTEAFFGQGTRLTVV.

This clonotype was seen a handful of times. The V call is TRBV7-9, the J call TRBJ2-7, with 9 positions matching TRBD2. From germline, CDR1 is SEHNR and CDR2 FQNEAQ (reference sequence). V shed 4 bases, J shed 2 bases, and the junction held 6 bases outside the gene matches. This CDR3 is 15 amino acids long. The DNA for the CDR3 is TGTGCCAGCAGCTCCGGACTAGCGAACCCCTACGAGCAGTACTTC. Translation gives CASSSGLANPYEQYF.

The chain links TRBV29-1 to TRBJ2-3; D may be TRBD2 (6 bases). Trimming shortened V by 1 base and J by 2 bases, and 13 bases separated the two germline ends. The CDR3 runs to 15 residues. CDR1 is SQVTM and CDR2 is ANQGSEA in the germline V gene. The CDR3, as DNA: TGCAGCGTTGAAGGGGGACTCCTCTACACAGATACGCAGTATTTT. Translating gives CSVEGGLLYTDTQYF.

V gene TRBV4-1 combines with J gene TRBJ1-1; D is undetermined. Deletions cut 1 base from V and 0 bases from J, with 6 bases between. The CDR3 is made up of 14 amino acids. The germline V gene has CDR1 MGHRA and CDR2 YSYEKL. The DNA of the CDR3 is TGCGCCAGCAGCCAAGGGTCCTTGAACACTGAAGCTTTCTTT. It codes for CASSQGSLNTEAFF.

The chain uses TRBV6-5 and TRBJ2-3; D unresolved. The CDR3 is 14 amino acids. Germline V gives CDR1 MNHEY, CDR2 SVGAGI. Deletions cut 6 bases from V and 4 bases from J, with 14 bases between. The CDR3: CASSSMVGADTQYF. As DNA, the CDR3 is TGTGCCAGCAGCTCGATGGTTGGAGCAGATACGCAGTATTTT.

This sequence joins TRBV28 and TRBJ2-2; no clear D gene. The CDR3 extends over 14 amino acids. Germline lookup yields CDR1 MDHEN and CDR2 SYDVKM. The ends were cut back, 3 bases at V and 6 bases at J, with 11 bases in the middle. The CDR3 DNA follows: TGTGCCAGCAGTTTGGCAGTCGTCGCCGGGGAGCTGTTTTTT. Its protein is CASSLAVVAGELFF.

Written as DNA, the CDR3 is TGTGCCAGTGACAGATGGCCAGCGAATGAGCAGTTCTTC. Encoded protein: CASDRWPANEQFF. The chain carries TRBV6-2 or TRBV6-3 and TRBJ2-1, with D possibly TRBD1 on 5 matching bases. Germline CDR1 MNHEY, CDR2 SVGEGT. Trimming pared 9 bases from V and 7 bases from J, leaving 16 bases between. The CDR3 has 13 residues.

The table lists this clonotype with many counts. The V and J genes are TRBV7-8 and TRBJ2-3, with D uncertain. This CDR3 is built from 18 residues. V was trimmed by 0 bases and J by 6 bases, leaving 22 bases between them. The germline V gene has CDR1 SGHVS and CDR2 FQNEAQ. CDR3 amino acids: CASSLAPRTAKGYDTQYF. CDR3 in DNA: TGTGCCAGCAGCTTAGCCCCAAGGACCGCGAAGGGCTACGATACGCAGTATTTT.